The 25 T cell receptor beta chains given below trace back to one sample, sequenced in a study of CD8+CD57+ T cells in acquired aplastic anemia. It was genomic DNA that served as the template for profiling TCR beta VDJ and CDR3. Each CDR3 protein is one row after TCRdb ran MiXCR on the reads. The table has 180,000 or so distinct CDR3 sequences, 45% to 50% seen once. What was sequenced was sorted CD4+, CD8+, or CD8+CD57+ T cells (not recorded which) from PBMCs. The origin of the receptors is a human donor in good health.

Worth noting for this clonotype: A much larger clone is a single base away; this may be a read error. The V gene is TRBV20-1, the J gene TRBJ1-4; D is undetermined. Germline V gives CDR1 DFQATT, CDR2 SNEGSKA (reference sequence). This CDR3 region has 15 residues. CDR3 nucleotide sequence: TGCAGTGCTGGAGATCCAAGGGCACCTAATGAAAAACTGTTTTTT. Its protein is CSAGDPRAPNEKLFF.

This clonotype has at least ten counts. The CDR3 loop reads CATSDPGLAGTTDTQYF. CDR3 bases: TGTGCCACCAGTGATCCGGGACTAGCGGGAACAACAGATACGCAGTATTTT. V and J are TRBV24-1 and TRBJ2-3; TRBD2 agrees at 13 bases. V lost 3 bases to trimming and J lost 3 bases; unmatched junction nucleotides: 5. The germline CDR1 and CDR2 sequences are KGHDR and SFDVKD. This CDR3 has 17 residues.

A few counts support this clonotype. This may stem from a read error, because a much larger clone lies one nucleotide away. The chain employs TRBV19 and TRBJ1-1; the D is unclear. The germline CDR1 and CDR2 sequences are LNHDA and SQIVND (reference sequence). This CDR3 is built from 14 residues. CDR3 sequence: CASSIEPYNTKAFF. CDR3 bases: TGTGCCAGTAGTATAGAGCCATATAACACTAAAGCTTTCTTT.

This clonotype was seen ten or more times. The chain is built from TRBV7-2 and TRBJ1-5, with no clear D. The V end lost 1 base, the J end lost 4 bases, and 5 bases lay between the germline ends. Germline V lookup: CDR1 SGHTA, CDR2 FQGNSA. CDR3 length: 13 residues. The CDR3 nucleotides read TGTGCCAGCAGCTTAGGACCTAATCAGCCCCAGCATTTT. Translated: CASSLGPNQPQHF.

V gene TRBV6-2 or TRBV6-3 combines with J gene TRBJ1-3; D is ambiguous. Deletions cut 2 bases from V and 9 bases from J, with 14 bases between. Looked up from germline, CDR1 is MNHEY and CDR2 is SVGEGT. The CDR3 has 14 amino acids. CDR3 residues: CASSYGPPGATIYF. CDR3 in DNA: TGTGCCAGCAGTTACGGACCCCCCGGCGCCACCATATATTTT.

A remark on this clonotype: A much more abundant neighbour one base away suggests this may be a read error. The chain couples TRBV11-2 to TRBJ1-6; D remains unclear. Germline V lookup: CDR1 SGHAT, CDR2 FQNNGV. This CDR3 is built from 16 residues. The CDR3 region has the DNA TGTGTCAGCAGCTTTGAAGGCTACTCCTATAATTCACCCCTCCACTTT. It translates to CVSSFEGYSYNSPLHF.

This clonotype was counted only a few times. J is TRBJ2-1 and V is TRBV10-2; a weak D match, TRBD1 (6 bases). The V gene lost 7 bases and the J gene lost 5 bases, with 12 bases spanning the gap. This CDR3 has 13 amino acids. Germline V lookup: CDR1 WSHSY, CDR2 SAAADI. The CDR3 region has the DNA TGCGCCAGCAAAGACAGGTCGGACAATGAGCAGTTCTTC. Amino acids: CASKDRSDNEQFF.

This clonotype has just one count. The V and J genes are TRBV11-2 and TRBJ2-3; D gene unclear. Germline loops: CDR1 SGHAT, CDR2 FQNNGV. V lost 3 bases and J 2 bases, leaving 15 bases between the germline ends. This CDR3 has 16 amino acids. CDR3 in amino acids: CASSFRADSPTDTQYF. DNA of the CDR3: TGTGCCAGCAGCTTTCGTGCAGACTCACCCACAGATACGCAGTATTTT.

The V gene is TRBV29-1, the J gene TRBJ1-1; TRBD1 might be the D (5 bases). Germline-derived CDR1 and CDR2 are SQVTM and ANQGSEA. The germline V and J ends were trimmed by 6 bases and 7 bases, with 18 bases remaining between them. The CDR3 consists of 13 residues. The CDR3 reads CSVTGPRGYEAFF. CDR3 sequence (DNA): TGCAGCGTCACCGGGCCCCGGGGGTATGAAGCTTTCTTT.

The chain joins TRBV15 to TRBJ1-6; D is undetermined. This CDR3 region has 13 residues. CDR1 and CDR2 (germline): LNHNV, YYDKDF (reference sequence). V was trimmed by 4 bases and J by 10 bases, leaving 11 bases between them. CDR3 bases: TGTGCCACCAGCACCGGATTCGGGTCACCCCTCCACTTT. Translated, it gives CATSTGFGSPLHF.

The gene calls are TRBV20-1 and TRBJ2-5, with TRBD2 identical over 13 bases. V lost 4 bases to trimming and J lost 5 bases; unmatched junction nucleotides: 7. The CDR3 runs 15 residues. Germline V gene sequence: CDR1 DFQATT, CDR2 SNEGSKA (reference sequence). The DNA for the CDR3 is TGCAGTGCTAAGCGGACTAGCGGGAGAGGGGAGACCCAGTACTTC. Translated, it gives CSAKRTSGRGETQYF.

The chain combines TRBV10-3 with TRBJ1-2; D gene ambiguous. V lost 3 bases and J lost 3, with 5 bases in between. The length of the CDR3 is 12 residues. Per the germline V gene, CDR1 is ENHRY and CDR2 is SYGVKD. DNA for the CDR3: TGTGCCATCAGTGAACAGTACTATGGCTACACCTTC. Amino acid sequence: CAISEQYYGYTF.

The V gene is TRBV2, the J gene TRBJ1-1; a possible D gene is TRBD1 (6 bases). V lost 5 bases, J lost 4 bases, and 11 bases lay in between. The CDR3 extends over 13 amino acids. Germline CDR1 and CDR2: SNHLY and FYNNEI. Here the CDR3 DNA reads TGTGCCAGCAGTTACAGGGAGGTCACTGAAGCTTTCTTT. Translation: CASSYREVTEAFF.

As regards this clonotype: Relative to the germline gene, one junction end is altered; a read error may explain this. The chain uses TRBV6-1 and TRBJ1-2, with no clear D. Germline CDR1 MNHNS, CDR2 SASEGT. There are 13 residues in the CDR3. CDR3 in amino acids: CASSPFENYGYTF. CDR3 coding DNA: TGCGCCAGCAGTCCATTTGAAAACTATGGCTACACCTTC.

This clonotype was counted at least ten times. CDR3 sequence (DNA): TGTGCCAGCAGCCAAGAGCATAGCGGTTTGGGCGAGCAGTACTTC. Protein product: CASSQEHSGLGEQYF. The J gene is TRBJ2-7, the V gene TRBV4-2; possible D gene TRBD2, 6 bases. From germline, CDR1 is LGHNA and CDR2 YNFKEQ. The CDR3 covers 15 residues. The germline V and J ends were trimmed by 0 bases and 6 bases, with 15 bases remaining between them.

At least ten counts were recorded for this clonotype. This chain connects TRBV20-1 to TRBJ2-1; 11 nucleotides align to TRBD2. With 4 bases clipped from V and 0 bases from J, the junction kept 8 bases outside the gene matches. The germline gives CDR1 DFQATT, CDR2 SNEGSKA (reference sequence). The CDR3 spans 17 residues. CDR3 loop: CSAKGGLAGGSYNEQFF. CDR3 in DNA: TGCAGTGCTAAGGGGGGTCTAGCGGGAGGCTCCTACAATGAGCAGTTCTTC.

J is TRBJ2-5 and V is TRBV5-1, with 10 bases lining up with TRBD1. The V and J ends lost 5 bases and 5 bases, in that order; junction bases with no gene match: 9. CDR3 length equals 15 residues. Germline V gene data show CDR1 as SGHRS and CDR2 as YFSETQ. The CDR3 coding sequence is TGCGCCAGCAGTCGAACCGGGACAGGGGAGGAGACCCAGTACTTC. This gives the protein CASSRTGTGEETQYF.

This clonotype was seen ten or more times. V is TRBV29-1 and J is TRBJ1-1; D is ambiguous. CDR1 and CDR2 (germline): SQVTM, ANQGSEA. The V end was cut by 4 bases, the J end by 8 bases, with 11 bases between. This CDR3 has 11 residues. The CDR3 region is CSVGPSWEAFF. DNA of the CDR3: TGCAGCGTTGGCCCATCGTGGGAAGCTTTCTTT.

V gene TRBV25-1 combines with J gene TRBJ2-5; either TRBD1 or TRBD2 may fit D (5 bases each). CDR1 is MGHDK and CDR2 is SYGVNS in the germline V gene. This CDR3 has 15 amino acids. V was clipped by 6 bases and J by 3 bases, with 17 bases between them. CDR3 sequence: CASRSFLGVEETQYF. The CDR3 DNA is TGTGCCAGCAGGTCCTTCCTGGGGGTAGAAGAGACCCAGTACTTC.

This clonotype was recorded a few times. J is TRBJ2-1 and V is TRBV11-1; D ambiguous. The length of the CDR3 is 15 residues. V was pared by 2 bases and J by 1 base, with 9 bases between. In germline, CDR1 is SGHAT, CDR2 FQDESV (reference sequence). CDR3 nucleotides: TGTGCCAGCAGCTTATTCTCAGGATCCTACAATGAGCAGTTCTTC. This translates into CASSLFSGSYNEQFF.

This clonotype was seen more than once but under ten times. The V call is TRBV6-1, the J call TRBJ1-1; D is unclear. The CDR3 totals 13 residues. Germline CDR1 MNHNS, CDR2 SASEGT. Trimming took 4 bases from V and 4 from J, leaving 10 bases between them. The CDR3: CASSVYGSTEAFF. As DNA, the CDR3 is TGTGCCAGCAGTGTTTACGGGAGCACTGAAGCTTTCTTT.

This sequence joins TRBV13 and TRBJ1-1; possible D gene TRBD1, 6 bases. The CDR3 length is 14 residues. V lost 5 bases, J lost 5 bases, and 15 bases lay in between. In germline, CDR1 is PRHDT, CDR2 FYEKMQ (reference sequence). CDR3 region: CASSKDRRGTEAFF. The CDR3 region has the DNA TGTGCCAGCAGCAAAGACAGGAGGGGGACTGAAGCTTTCTTT.

This clonotype was seen more than once but under ten times. The V and J genes are TRBV29-1 and TRBJ1-2; no firm D call. Germline CDR1 is SQVTM and CDR2 is ANQGSEA. V lost 8 bases and J 2 bases, leaving 18 bases between the germline ends. This CDR3 has 14 residues. CDR3 DNA: TGCAGCACGGAAGATGCGGAACAGAACTATGGCTACACCTTC. Protein sequence: CSTEDAEQNYGYTF. The full variable domain, completed using reference TRBV29-1 and TRBJ1-2, is SAVISQKPSRDICQRGTSLTIQCQVDSQVTMMFWYRQQPGQSLTLIATANQGSEATYESGFVIDKFPISRPNLTFSTLTVSNMSPEDSSIYLCSTEDAEQNYGYTFGSGTRLTVV.

This clonotype was detected many times. An end of the junction does not agree with germline; a read error may underlie this. The V call is TRBV20-1, the J call TRBJ2-3; D might be TRBD1 (5 bases). CDR1 DFQATT and CDR2 SNEGSKA come from the germline V gene (reference sequence). The CDR3 sequence is 16 residues long. The CDR3, as DNA: TGCAGTGCTAGTGGAACGCCTAAAAACCCGACAGATACGCAGTGTTTT. This gives the protein CSASGTPKNPTDTQCF.

This clonotype was seen many times. Sequence at one end of the junction differs from germline and may be a read error. The rearrangement uses TRBV2 and TRBJ2-1; 16 nucleotides align to TRBD2. The CDR3 runs 16 residues. Germline CDR1 reads SNHLY; CDR2 reads FYNNEI. The CDR3 reads CASREGTSGRVGEQFF. CDR3 nucleotides: TGTGCCAGCAGGGAAGGGACTAGCGGGAGGGTTGGTGAGCAGTTCTTC. The variable domain in full, with the rest retrieved from reference TRBV2 and TRBJ2-1, is EPEVTQTPSHQVTQMGQEVILRCVPISNHLYFYWYRQILGQKVEFLVSFYNNEISEKSEIFDDQFSVERPDGSNFTLKIRSTKLEDSAMYFCASREGTSGRVGEQFFGPGTRLTVL.